This T cell receptor (beta chain) was profiled in a study of blood T cell repertoires in COVID-19. Looking at the study overall: The origin of the acute and convalescent COVID-19 samples was the United States, Italy and Spain.

Repertoires were generated with immunoSEQ multiplex PCR, while TCRdb's copy carries only in-frame clones and drops some. Here the sample spans about 100,000 clones, 88% being singletons. V lost 3 bases, J lost 8 bases, and 10 bases lay in between. The CDR3 has 12 amino acids. Germline assignment: CDR1 MRHNA and CDR2 SNTAGT. The chain recombines TRBV6-4 with TRBJ1-2, with unresolved D. The sequenced sample consisted of peripheral blood. The receptor comes from a human donor in a cohort sampled during active COVID-19. The CDR3 sequence is CASSDRETGYTF. CDR3 sequence (DNA): TGTGCCAGCAGTGATCGGGAAACGGGCTACACCTTC.